This entry features one T cell receptor beta chain sequence. Its antigen specificity is not known. No much larger clone is present one base from it, and per-base qualities are unavailable. The sample comes from a study of T cell repertoires in cytomegalovirus infection (dated by TCRdb to the late 2010s). Regarding the complete study: Donor HLA type was relevant to the analysis, as public TCR beta signatures indicated carriage of CMV infection together with the matching HLA type.

Instrument used: Illumina HiSeq 1500. TCRdb reprocessed the public reads (quality trimming at Q25 with fastp, clone calling with MiXCR) and kept in-frame beta chains. Rows merge per CDR3 protein into single entries with the most common DNA and genes. For this sample the table gives nearly 550,000 distinct CDR3 sequences, of which approximately 15% were detected only once. Of the sample, 20% to 30% is held by the ten largest clones. General conclusions and limits of the study: In both this cohort and an independent cohort of 350 to 400 donors, the cumulative frequency of public TCR beta family members distinguished carriers of CMV infection plus the relevant HLA type. The ex vivo response was dominated by HLA-C-restricted CMV-specific TCR beta clonotypes, which also provided the single most frequent clonotype in two of eight donors.

Relative to germline, V is 1 base shorter and J is 5 bases shorter, with 4 bases between their ends. CDR1 and CDR2, looked up from the germline V gene, are SGHRS and YFSETQ. Inclusive of the bounding cysteine and phenylalanine, the CDR3 is 11 residues long. Of the read, only the CDR3 DNA is kept; its 33 bases are in frame from base 1. Sequencing was done on a sample of CD8+ T cells from PBMCs. Recombination linked TRBV5-1 to TRBJ2-7; no confident D gene assignment can be made. The TCR sequence derives from a human donor in good health (CMV status not recorded). Some clones in this sample may be carry-over from other donors' samples. The DNA sequence is as follows: TGCGCCAGCAGCTTGTTCAACGAGCAGTACTTC. The encoded protein is CASSLFNEQYF.